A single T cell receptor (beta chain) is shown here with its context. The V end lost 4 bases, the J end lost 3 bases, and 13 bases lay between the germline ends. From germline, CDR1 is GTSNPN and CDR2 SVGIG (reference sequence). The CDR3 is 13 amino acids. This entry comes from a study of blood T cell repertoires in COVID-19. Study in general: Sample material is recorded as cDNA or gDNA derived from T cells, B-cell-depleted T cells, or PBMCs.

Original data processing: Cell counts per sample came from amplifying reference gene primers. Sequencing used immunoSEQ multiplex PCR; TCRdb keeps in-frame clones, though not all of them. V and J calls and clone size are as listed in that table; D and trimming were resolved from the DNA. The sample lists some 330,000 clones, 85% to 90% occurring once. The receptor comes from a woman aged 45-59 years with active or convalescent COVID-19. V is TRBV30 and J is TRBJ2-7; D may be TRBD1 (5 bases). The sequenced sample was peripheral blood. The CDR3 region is CAWITKGDYEQYF. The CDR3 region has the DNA TGTGCCTGGATAACAAAAGGGGACTACGAGCAGTACTTC. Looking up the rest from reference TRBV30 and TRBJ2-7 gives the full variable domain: SQTIHQWPATLVQPVGSPLSLECTVEGTSNPNLYWYRQAAGRGLQLLFYSVGIGQISSEVPQNLSASRPQDRQFILSSKKLLLSDSGFYLCAWITKGDYEQYFGPGTRLTVT.